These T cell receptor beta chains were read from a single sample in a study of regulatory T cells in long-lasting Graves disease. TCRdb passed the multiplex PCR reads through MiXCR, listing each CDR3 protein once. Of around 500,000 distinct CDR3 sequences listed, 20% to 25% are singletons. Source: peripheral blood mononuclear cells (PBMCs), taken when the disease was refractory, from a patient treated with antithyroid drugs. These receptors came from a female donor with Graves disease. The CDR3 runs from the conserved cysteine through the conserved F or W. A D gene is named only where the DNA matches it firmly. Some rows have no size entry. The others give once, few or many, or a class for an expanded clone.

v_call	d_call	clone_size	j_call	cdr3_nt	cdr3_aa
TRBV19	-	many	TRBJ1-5	TGTGCCAGTAGCATTCGCAAGATGGGCTATCAGCCCCAGCATTTT	CASSIRKMGYQPQHF
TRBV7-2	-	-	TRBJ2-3	TGTGCCAGCAGCCCCGTTGTAGGAGATACGCAGTATTTT	CASSPVVGDTQYF
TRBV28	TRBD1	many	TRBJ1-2	TGTGCCAGCAGTGCCCCGGGACAGCGCTATGGCTACACCTTC	CASSAPGQRYGYTF
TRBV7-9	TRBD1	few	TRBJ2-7	TGTGCCAGCAGCACCACAGGGGGCCTCTACGAGCAGTACTTC	CASSTTGGLYEQYF
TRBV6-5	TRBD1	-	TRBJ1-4	TGTGCCAGCAGTTACGAGGGGGCTGGTGAAAAACTGTTTTTT	CASSYEGAGEKLFF
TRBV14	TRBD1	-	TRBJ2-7	TGTGCCAGCAGCCAGCCGACAGGGGGCTACTACGAGCAGTACTTC	CASSQPTGGYYEQYF
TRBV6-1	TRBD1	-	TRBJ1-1	TGTGCCAGCAGGATGACAGGGGGGAACACTGAAGCTTTCTTT	CASRMTGGNTEAFF
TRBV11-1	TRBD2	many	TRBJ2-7	TGTGCCAGCAGCTTACTAGCGGGAGCTACCTACGAGCAGTACTTC	CASSLLAGATYEQYF
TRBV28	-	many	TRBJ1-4	TGTGCCAGCAGGCAAACAGGGCCAGCTAATGAAAAACTGTTTTTT	CASRQTGPANEKLFF
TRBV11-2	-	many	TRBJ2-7	TGTGCCAGCAGACAGCTGAGCTCCTACGAGCAGTACTTC	CASRQLSSYEQYF
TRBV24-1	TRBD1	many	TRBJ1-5	TGTGCCATCGGACAGGGAAATCAGCCCCAGCATTTT	CAIGQGNQPQHF
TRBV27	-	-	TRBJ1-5	TGTGCCAGCATGCGGACACCTAATCAGCCCCAGCATTTT	CASMRTPNQPQHF
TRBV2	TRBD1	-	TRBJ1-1	TGTGCCGGCAGTGTAACAGGGGCGAACACTGAAGCTTTCTTT	CAGSVTGANTEAFF
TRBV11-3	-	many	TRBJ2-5	TGTGCCAGCAGCCTACAGGAAGAGACCCAGTACTTC	CASSLQEETQYF
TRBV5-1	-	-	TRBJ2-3	TGCGCCAGCAGCTTCAAGGGGTCAAACACAGATACGCAGTATTTT	CASSFKGSNTDTQYF
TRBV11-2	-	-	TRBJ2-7	TGTGCCAGCAGCTTAGACAGGGCGGCGACCGAGCAGTACTTC	CASSLDRAATEQYF
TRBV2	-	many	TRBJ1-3	TGTGCCAGCACGGTTTTTGGAAACACCATATATTTT	CASTVFGNTIYF
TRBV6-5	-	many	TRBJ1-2	TGTGCCAGCAGTTACGCAGGGACGGGGGCTGGCTACACCTTC	CASSYAGTGAGYTF
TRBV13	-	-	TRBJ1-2	TGTGCCAGCAGCTGGGTGGGGTTTAGCGGCTACACCTTC	CASSWVGFSGYTF
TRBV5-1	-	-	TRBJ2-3	TGCGCCAGCAGGCAAGGGGACCCCGGCGATACGCAGTATTTT	CASRQGDPGDTQYF
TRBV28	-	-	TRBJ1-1	TGTGCCAGCAGTTTAGCGAGGGCGGGGGACACTGAAGCTTTCTTT	CASSLARAGDTEAFF
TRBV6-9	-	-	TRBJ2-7	TGTGCCAGCAGTTACTCAAGGACCAGCTCCTACGAGCAGTACTTC	CASSYSRTSSYEQYF
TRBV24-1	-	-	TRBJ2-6	TGTGCCACCAGTGATCCGCGGATAGCTTCTGGGGCCAACGTCCTGACTTTC	CATSDPRIASGANVLTF
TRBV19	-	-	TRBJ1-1	TGTGCCAGTAGTATGGGCCGCGCAGGGACTGAAGCTTTCTTT	CASSMGRAGTEAFF
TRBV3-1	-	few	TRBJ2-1	TGTGCCAGCAGCCAAGATCCTAGCTCCTACAATGAGCAGTTCTTC	CASSQDPSSYNEQFF
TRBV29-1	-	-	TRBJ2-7	TGCAGCGCCGATGACGGGAGCTCCTACGAGCAGTACTTC	CSADDGSSYEQYF
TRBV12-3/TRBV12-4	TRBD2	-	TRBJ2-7	TGTGCCAGCAGTTTACGGACTAGCGGGAGAGTGGGCTCCTACGAGCAGTACTTC	CASSLRTSGRVGSYEQYF
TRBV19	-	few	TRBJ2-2	TGTGCCAGTAGTTGGGGGCAGCTTAACACCGGGGAGCTGTTTTTT	CASSWGQLNTGELFF
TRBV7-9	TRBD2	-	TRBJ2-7	TGTGCCAGCAGCTTAGCAGCGGGAGCGGGAGACGAGCAGTACTTC	CASSLAAGAGDEQYF
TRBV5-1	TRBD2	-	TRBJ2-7	TGCGCCAGCAGCTTGGTGGGACTAGCGGGCGGGTCCTACGAGCAGTACTTC	CASSLVGLAGGSYEQYF
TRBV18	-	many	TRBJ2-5	TGTGCCAGCTCACTCACAGAAGAGACCCAGTACTTC	CASSLTEETQYF
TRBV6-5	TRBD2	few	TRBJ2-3	TGTGCCAGCAGTTTCGGACTAGCGGGAGGGCCGGGTGAACTGGGTACGCAGTATTTT	CASSFGLAGGPGELGTQYF